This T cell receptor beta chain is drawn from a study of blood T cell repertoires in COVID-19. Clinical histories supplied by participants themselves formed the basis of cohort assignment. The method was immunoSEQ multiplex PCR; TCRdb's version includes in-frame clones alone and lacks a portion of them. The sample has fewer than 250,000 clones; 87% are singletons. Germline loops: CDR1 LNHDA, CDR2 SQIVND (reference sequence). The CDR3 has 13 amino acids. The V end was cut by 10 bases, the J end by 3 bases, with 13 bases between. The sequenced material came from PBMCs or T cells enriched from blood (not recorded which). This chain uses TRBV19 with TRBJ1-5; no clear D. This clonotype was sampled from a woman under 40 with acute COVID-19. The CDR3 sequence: CATTRGFNQPQHF. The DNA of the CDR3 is TGTGCCACCACTCGGGGTTTCAATCAGCCCCAGCATTTT.